This entry describes one T cell receptor (beta chain). As to time point: patch test 1, 2 weeks after DPC sensitization. As to treatment: therapeutic diphenylcyclopropenone sensitization with weekly scalp DPC. The study extracted total RNA from unfractionated whole blood. This sample was taken from a study of human T cells and chemical hapten exposure. Looking at the study overall: Sensitization applied 2% DPC to about 2 cm by about 2 cm of upper inner arm skin. Weekly administration of diphenylcyclopropenone to the scalp of patients continued throughout the approximately 26-week study.

Unique molecular identifiers were attached to individual cDNA molecules within the library. TCRdb reprocessed the RACE reads via MiXCR and lists one record per CDR3 protein. The data contain tens of thousands of distinct CDR3 sequences, around 10% of them singletons. This sequence was found in a woman aged 40 to 49 with alopecia areata. Some clones in this sample may be carry-over from other donors' samples. Material: whole blood, obtained in connection with sensitization to the hapten diphenylcyclopropenone (DPC).

This CDR3 is CASSQSIGRDSAQETQYF. In DNA, the CDR3 is TGTGCCAGCAGCCAATCGATCGGACGGGACAGCGCACAAGAGACCCAGTACTTC. This sequence joins TRBV7-2 and TRBJ2-5; 7 bases align to TRBD1. CDR1 SGHTA and CDR2 FQGNSA come from the germline V gene. The CDR3 covers 18 residues. The ends lost 5 bases at V and 2 bases at J; junction bases unmatched: 17. The variable domain in full, with the rest retrieved from reference TRBV7-2 and TRBJ2-5, is GAGVSQSPSNKVTEKGKDVELRCDPISGHTALYWYRQSLGQGLEFLIYFQGNSAPDKSGLPSDRFSAERTGGSVSTLTIQRTQQEDSAVYLCASSQSIGRDSAQETQYFGPGTRLLVL.